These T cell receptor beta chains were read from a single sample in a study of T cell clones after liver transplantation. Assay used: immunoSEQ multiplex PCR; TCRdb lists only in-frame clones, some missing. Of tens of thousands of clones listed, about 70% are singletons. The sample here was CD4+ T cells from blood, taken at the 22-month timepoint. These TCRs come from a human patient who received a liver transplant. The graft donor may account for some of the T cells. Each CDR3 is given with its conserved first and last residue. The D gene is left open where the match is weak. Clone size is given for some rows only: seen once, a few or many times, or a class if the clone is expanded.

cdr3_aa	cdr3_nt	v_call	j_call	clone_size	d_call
CASSRRGGGNEQFF	TGTGCCAGTAGTCGGCGGGGGGGCGGGAATGAGCAGTTCTTC	TRBV19	TRBJ2-1	.	TRBD2
CATSRTQAYNEKLFF	TGTGCCACCAGCAGAACCCAGGCGTATAATGAAAAACTGTTTTTT	TRBV15	TRBJ1-4	once	.
CASRLRAEGEKLFF	TGTGCCAGCCGGCTTAGGGCTGAGGGTGAAAAACTGTTTTTT	TRBV13	TRBJ1-4	few	.
CAIGGTGAYEQYF	TGTGCCATCGGGGGGACAGGAGCCTACGAGCAGTACTTC	TRBV10-3	TRBJ2-7	few	TRBD1
CATSGGTPAGTDTQYF	TGTGCCACCAGCGGCGGGACACCGGCGGGCACAGATACGCAGTATTTT	TRBV15	TRBJ2-3	.	.
CASSLAAGLAGTDTQYF	TGTGCCAGCAGCTTAGCCGCGGGACTAGCGGGCACAGATACGCAGTATTTT	TRBV11-2	TRBJ2-3	.	TRBD2
CASSGAGDTQYF	TGTGCCAGCAGCGGGGCTGGAGATACGCAGTATTTT	TRBV11-3	TRBJ2-3	few	.
CASRQGGGTDTQYF	TGTGCCAGCAGGCAAGGAGGGGGCACAGATACGCAGTATTTT	TRBV6-1	TRBJ2-3	.	.
CASSLRVGSSYEQYF	TGTGCCAGCAGTTTAAGGGTAGGAAGCTCCTACGAGCAGTACTTC	TRBV28	TRBJ2-7	.	.
CASSLPGALHNEQFF	TGTGCCAGCAGCCTCCCGGGGGCCCTACACAATGAGCAGTTCTTC	TRBV5-4	TRBJ2-1	once	.
CASRQQTGIEQYF	TGTGCCAGCAGGCAACAGACAGGGATCGAGCAGTACTTC	TRBV6-5	TRBJ2-7	.	TRBD1
CASSQDWTTVGEAFF	TGCGCCAGCAGCCAAGATTGGACGACAGTCGGTGAAGCTTTCTTT	TRBV4-1	TRBJ1-1	.	.
CASSFRKGHNSPLHF	TGTGCCAGCAGCTTTAGGAAAGGCCACAATTCACCCCTCCACTTT	TRBV7-2	TRBJ1-6	.	.
CASSGSGKSDTEAFF	TGTGCCAGCAGCGGCAGCGGGAAATCCGACACTGAAGCTTTCTTT	TRBV9	TRBJ1-1	.	.
CASSEMVETQYF	TGTGCCAGCAGTGAAATGGTAGAGACCCAGTACTTC	TRBV6-1	TRBJ2-5	once	.
CASSSSRALNEQFF	TGTGCCAGCAGCTCGTCACGAGCTCTCAATGAGCAGTTCTTC	TRBV7-6	TRBJ2-1	.	.
CASSLGGVNTEAFF	TGTGCCAGCAGCTTAGGAGGGGTGAACACTGAAGCTTTCTTT	TRBV7-2	TRBJ1-1	.	.
CASSLRRGTNEKLFF	TGTGCCAGCAGCTTGAGACGGGGGACTAATGAAAAACTGTTTTTT	TRBV5-6	TRBJ1-4	.	.
CASSFRQGSGELFF	TGTGCCAGCAGCTTTAGACAGGGCTCCGGGGAGCTGTTTTTT	TRBV7-8	TRBJ2-2	.	TRBD1
CASISANSPLHF	TGTGCCAGCATTTCAGCTAATTCACCCCTCCACTTT	TRBV28	TRBJ1-6	few	.
CASSFGQGENGYTF	TGTGCCAGCAGCTTCGGACAGGGCGAAAATGGCTACACCTTC	TRBV11-2	TRBJ1-2	.	TRBD1
CASSPTGTGGARRTF	TGCGCCAGCAGCCCCACTGGGACAGGGGGCGCGAGGAGAACCTTC	TRBV5-1	TRBJ1-2	once	TRBD1
CASSLGGGGGETQYF	TGTGCCAGCAGCTTAGGAGGGGGCGGTGGAGAGACCCAGTACTTC	TRBV7-8	TRBJ2-5	.	TRBD1
CASSLEGNTIYF	TGTGCCAGCAGTTTGGAGGGAAACACCATATATTTT	TRBV27	TRBJ1-3	.	.
CASSRTSSGGYEQYF	TGTGCCAGCAGCCGAACCAGTAGCGGGGGCTACGAGCAGTACTTC	TRBV7-6	TRBJ2-7	few	TRBD2
CSVGGALGEQYF	TGCAGCGTTGGGGGGGCGCTAGGCGAGCAGTACTTC	TRBV29-1	TRBJ2-7	few	.
CASSTGQGYGGELFF	TGTGCCAGCAGCACAGGACAGGGATACGGCGGGGAGCTGTTTTTT	TRBV11-2	TRBJ2-2	few	TRBD1
CASSLEASGGDTQYF	TGCGCCAGCAGCTTGGAAGCTAGCGGGGGAGATACGCAGTATTTT	TRBV5-1	TRBJ2-3	.	TRBD2
CASTSGYTDTQYF	TGTGCCAGCACCAGCGGATACACAGATACGCAGTATTTT	TRBV2	TRBJ2-3	.	.
CATSKRTNSPLHF	TGTGCCACCAGCAAACGTACAAATTCACCCCTCCACTTT	TRBV15	TRBJ1-6	.	.
CASSYLGRKSYGYTF	TGTGCCAGCAGTTACCTGGGCCGTAAGAGCTATGGCTACACCTTC	TRBV6-5	TRBJ1-2	.	.
CASTKDRGSSYEQYF	TGTGCCAGCACTAAGGACAGGGGATCGTCCTACGAGCAGTACTTC	TRBV6-1	TRBJ2-7	.	TRBD1
CASSYEGREQYF	TGTGCCAGCAGTTACGAGGGTCGAGAGCAGTACTTC	TRBV6-5	TRBJ2-7	.	.
CATSRGLAGATDTQYF	TGTGCCACTTCCCGGGGGCTGGCCGGGGCCACAGATACGCAGTATTTT	TRBV6-4	TRBJ2-3	.	.
CASSPSSYEQYF	TGTGCCAGCAGCCCAAGCTCCTACGAGCAGTACTTC	TRBV5-8	TRBJ2-7	once	.
CASSSPGQGGDYGYTF	TGTGCCAGTAGTTCACCGGGACAGGGGGGAGATTATGGCTACACCTTC	TRBV19	TRBJ1-2	.	TRBD1
CSAEQETQYF	TGCAGCGCTGAACAAGAGACCCAGTACTTC	TRBV29-1	TRBJ2-5	.	.
CASSLDEGVNTIYF	TGCGCCAGCAGCTTGGATGAGGGAGTAAACACCATATATTTT	TRBV5-1	TRBJ1-3	many	.
CASHDRATYEQYF	TGTGCCAGCCATGACAGAGCCACCTACGAGCAGTACTTC	TRBV19	TRBJ2-7	.	.